This T cell receptor (beta chain) was observed in a study of blood T cell repertoires in COVID-19. This clone was recorded only once. This CDR3 is built from 15 residues. CDR1 is MNHEY, CDR2 SVGAGI, per germline. V lost 6 bases and J lost 5; bases outside the gene matches: 9. The data were produced by immunoSEQ multiplex PCR, yet TCRdb's version contains in-frame clones alone and is incomplete. In the table there are a few hundred thousand clones, approximately 80% of which are singletons. This receptor was identified in a man in his thirties or forties with acute COVID-19. Sequenced material: PBMCs or T cells enriched from blood (not recorded which). The chain links TRBV6-5 to TRBJ1-4; 7 bases line up with TRBD1. The CDR3 here is CASRASKQGNEKLFF. CDR3 nucleotides: TGTGCCAGCAGGGCCTCAAAACAGGGGAATGAAAAACTGTTTTTT.